The 2 T cell receptor beta chains below all came from one sample that was sequenced in a study of Graves' ophthalmopathy and Graves' hyperthyroidism. Amplification of TCR beta CDR3 regions used RNA transcripts. HTBI primers served in a first-round RT-PCR, which a second-round multiplex PCR followed. TCRdb passed the multiplex PCR reads through MiXCR, listing each CDR3 protein once. The data hold under 350,000 distinct CDR3 sequences, with around a sixth observed a single time. Sample: peripheral blood. These receptors originate from an adult man with Graves' ophthalmopathy.

This clonotype has ten or more counts. The V call is TRBV12-3 or TRBV12-4, the J call TRBJ1-1; D remains unclear. Deletions cut 6 bases from V and 0 bases from J, with 8 bases between. The CDR3 totals 13 residues. The CDR3 nucleotides read TGTGCCAGCAGCCTCACTATGAACACTGAAGCTTTCTTT. The encoded protein is CASSLTMNTEAFF.

Points on this clonotype: With a much larger clone just one base away, this may be a read error. The chain combines TRBV14 with TRBJ2-7, with D perhaps TRBD1 (5 bases). The V gene's germline CDR1 is SGHDN and CDR2 FVKESK. CDR3 length: 16 residues. The CDR3 sequence: CASSQVGVRAQDDQYF. The CDR3 bases are TGTGCCAGCAGCCAAGTAGGAGTCAGGGCCCAAGACGATCAGTACTTC.